This T cell receptor beta chain was documented in a study of T cell clones after liver transplantation. General study findings and limits: These preliminary findings come from unstandardized post-transplant sampling times.

In regard to this clone: The antigen is unknown.

The CDR3 sequence is 14 residues long. Trimming shortened V by 5 bases and J by 2 bases, and 12 bases separated the two germline ends. Germline CDR1 and CDR2: MNHEY and SVGAGI. Measured with immunoSEQ multiplex PCR; TCRdb has only the in-frame clones, and not every one. This table has about 51,000 clones, 55% to 75% appearing once. The sample in question was CD4+ T cells from blood, obtained approximately 54 months after liver transplant. The chain employs TRBV6-5 and TRBJ2-5; D perhaps matches TRBD1 (6 bases). The TCR comes from a human patient who received a liver transplant. Some T cells may have come from the graft donor. CDR3: CASSHRDIQETQYF. CDR3 coding DNA: TGTGCCAGCAGTCACCGGGACATTCAAGAGACCCAGTACTTC.